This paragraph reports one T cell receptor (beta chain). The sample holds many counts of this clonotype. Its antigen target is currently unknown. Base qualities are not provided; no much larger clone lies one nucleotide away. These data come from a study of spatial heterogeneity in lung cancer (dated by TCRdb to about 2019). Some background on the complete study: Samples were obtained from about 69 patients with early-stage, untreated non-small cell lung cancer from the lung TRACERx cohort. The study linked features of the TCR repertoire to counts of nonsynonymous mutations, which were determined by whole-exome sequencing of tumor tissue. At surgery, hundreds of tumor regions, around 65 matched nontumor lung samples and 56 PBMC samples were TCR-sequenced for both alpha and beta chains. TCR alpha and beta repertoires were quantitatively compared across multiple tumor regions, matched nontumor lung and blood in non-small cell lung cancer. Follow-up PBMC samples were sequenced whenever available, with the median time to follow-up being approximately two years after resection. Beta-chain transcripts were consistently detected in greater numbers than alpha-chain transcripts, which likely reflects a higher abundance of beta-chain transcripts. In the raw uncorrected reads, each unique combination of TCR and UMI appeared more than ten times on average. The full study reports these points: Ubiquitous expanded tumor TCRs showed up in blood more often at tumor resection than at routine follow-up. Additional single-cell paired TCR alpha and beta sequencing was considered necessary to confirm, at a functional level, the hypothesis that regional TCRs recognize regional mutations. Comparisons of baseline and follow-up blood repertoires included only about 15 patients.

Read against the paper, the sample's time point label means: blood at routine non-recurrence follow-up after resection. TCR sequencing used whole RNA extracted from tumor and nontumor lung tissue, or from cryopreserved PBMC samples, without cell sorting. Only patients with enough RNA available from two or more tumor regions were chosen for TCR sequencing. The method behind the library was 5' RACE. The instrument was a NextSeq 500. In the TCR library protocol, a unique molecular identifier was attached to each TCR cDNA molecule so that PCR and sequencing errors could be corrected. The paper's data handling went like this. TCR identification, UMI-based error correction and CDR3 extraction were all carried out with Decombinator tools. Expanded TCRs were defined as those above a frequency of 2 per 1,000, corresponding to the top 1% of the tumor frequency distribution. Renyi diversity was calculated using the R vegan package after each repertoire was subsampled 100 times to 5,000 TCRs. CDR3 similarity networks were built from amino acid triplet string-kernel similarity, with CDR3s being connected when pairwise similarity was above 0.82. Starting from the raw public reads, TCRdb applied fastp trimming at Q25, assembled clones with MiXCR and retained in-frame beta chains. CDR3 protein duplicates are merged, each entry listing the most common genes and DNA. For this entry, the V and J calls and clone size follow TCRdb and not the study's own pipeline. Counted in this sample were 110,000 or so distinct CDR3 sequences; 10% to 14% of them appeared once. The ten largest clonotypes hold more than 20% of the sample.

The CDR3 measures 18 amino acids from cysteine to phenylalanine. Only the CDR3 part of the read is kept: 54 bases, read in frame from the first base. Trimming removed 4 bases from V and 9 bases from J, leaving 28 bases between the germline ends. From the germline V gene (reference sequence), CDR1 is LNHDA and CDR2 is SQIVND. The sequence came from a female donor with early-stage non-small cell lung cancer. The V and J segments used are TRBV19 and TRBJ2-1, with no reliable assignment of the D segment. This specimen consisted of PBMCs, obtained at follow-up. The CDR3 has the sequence CASSKVGRPGAGHGEQFF. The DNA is TGTGCCAGTAGTAAGGTGGGTCGACCAGGAGCAGGTCATGGTGAGCAGTTCTTC.